This TCR beta chain was sequenced during a study of blood T cell repertoires in COVID-19. Across the whole study: Acute and convalescent COVID-19 samples came from the United States, Italy and Spain.

V shed 2 bases and J shed 4 bases, with 8 bases lying between them. The CDR3 has 13 amino acids. The germline V gene has CDR1 ENHRY and CDR2 SYGVKD. This clone came up a few times. Repertoires were generated with immunoSEQ multiplex PCR, while TCRdb's copy carries only in-frame clones and drops some. The sample consists of fewer than 350,000 clones, around 90% of them appearing once. V gene TRBV10-3 combines with J gene TRBJ2-5; D perhaps matches TRBD1 (5 bases). This clonotype originated in a man in his 60s who had recovered from COVID-19. Sequenced input: PBMCs or T cells enriched from blood (not recorded which). CDR3 residues: CAISEPGIETQYF. In DNA, the CDR3 is TGTGCCATCAGTGAGCCAGGGATAGAGACCCAGTACTTC.